These 32 T cell receptor beta chains originate from one sample sequenced in a study of identical twins. TCRdb fed the 5' RACE reads into MiXCR, producing one record per CDR3 protein. This sample has under 300,000 distinct CDR3 sequences, with 6.5% found just once. The data also belong to a second study, concerning T cells expressing NK-cell markers.

Sequenced material: CD8+ T cells sorted from blood. The origin of the receptors is a woman younger than 30 in good health.

The gene calls are TRBV7-9 and TRBJ2-7, with TRBD2 identical over 9 bases. CDR1 and CDR2 (germline): SEHNR, FQNEAQ (reference sequence). The CDR3 has 14 residues. With V trimmed by 7 bases and J by 3 bases, 7 bases remained unmatched. For the CDR3, the DNA is TGTGCCAGCAAAGCGGGTAGCGGGAGCTACGAGCAGTACTTC. This gives the protein CASKAGSGSYEQYF.

This clonotype was counted a few times. The V call is TRBV6-5, the J call TRBJ2-3, with D perhaps being TRBD1 or TRBD2 (5 bases each). Per the germline V gene, CDR1 is MNHEY and CDR2 is SVGAGI. This CDR3 contains 13 residues. The V end lost 4 bases, the J end lost 7 bases, and 12 bases lay between the germline ends. CDR3 in amino acids: CASSLGEKNTQYF. The DNA for the CDR3 is TGTGCCAGCAGTTTGGGGGAGAAGAATACGCAGTATTTT.

This clonotype came up many times. This chain joins TRBV5-1 and TRBJ1-1; D call uncertain. This CDR3 has 9 amino acids. Germline V gene sequence: CDR1 SGHRS, CDR2 YFSETQ. Trimming took off 5 bases at V and 11 bases at J, with 7 bases between the two ends. CDR3 coding DNA: TGCGCCAGCAGGGGCCAGGCTTTCTTT. Amino acids: CASRGQAFF. The whole variable domain, filled in from reference TRBV5-1 and TRBJ1-1, reads KAGVTQTPRYLIKTRGQQVTLSCSPISGHRSVSWYQQTPGQGLQFLFEYFSETQRNKGNFPGRFSGRQFSNSRSEMNVSTLELGDSALYLCASRGQAFFGQGTRLTVV.

The sample holds a few counts of this clonotype. This sequence joins TRBV5-6 and TRBJ2-3; 14 bases map to TRBD2. This CDR3 has 17 residues. V was pared by 0 bases and J by 6 bases, with 6 bases of the junction left unmatched. CDR1 SGHDT and CDR2 YYEEEE come from the germline V gene. CDR3 sequence reads: CASSLAGLAGGPDTQYF. The DNA of the CDR3 is TGTGCCAGCAGCTTGGCAGGACTAGCGGGGGGTCCGGATACGCAGTATTTT.

The chain couples TRBV6-5 to TRBJ2-7; 8 nucleotides agree with TRBD2. J gave up 3 bases and V 2 bases, and 3 bases lay outside the gene matches. Germline-derived CDR1 and CDR2 are MNHEY and SVGAGI. This CDR3 has 14 amino acids. CDR3 DNA sequence: TGTGCCAGCAGTTACGTAGCGGGGAGCTACGAGCAGTACTTC. As protein: CASSYVAGSYEQYF.

The chain recombines TRBV29-1 with TRBJ2-7, with a tentative D call TRBD2 (6 bases). CDR1 and CDR2 from the germline V gene are SQVTM and ANQGSEA. The CDR3 is 13 residues long. Trimming took 4 bases from V and 2 from J, leaving 12 bases between them. CDR3 protein: CSVVEGTAYEQYF. The CDR3 DNA reads TGCAGCGTTGTGGAGGGGACGGCCTACGAGCAGTACTTC.

This clonotype was counted many times. CDR3 sequence reads: CASSQRPGRHQPQHF. CDR3 coding DNA: TGTGCCAGCAGCCAACGGCCAGGACGGCATCAGCCCCAGCATTTT. The chain joins TRBV3-1 to TRBJ1-5; D is ambiguous. Trimming left V 2 bases short and J 5 bases short, with 13 bases between. Per germline, CDR1 LGHDT and CDR2 YNNKEL (reference sequence). The CDR3 has 15 amino acids.

This clonotype appeared a few times. The chain links TRBV7-3 to TRBJ2-1; D is perhaps TRBD1 (5 bases). CDR3 size: 15 residues. Germline loops: CDR1 SGHTA, CDR2 FQGTGA. Trimming stripped 1 base from V and 7 bases from J, with 14 bases between. The chain's CDR3 is CASSLRQGRMNEQFF. The CDR3 DNA follows: TGTGCCAGCAGCTTAAGGCAGGGTCGCATGAATGAGCAGTTCTTC. The complete variable domain, with remaining parts taken from reference TRBV7-3 and TRBJ2-1, reads GAGVSQTPSNKVTEKGKYVELRCDPISGHTALYWYRQSLGQGPEFLIYFQGTGAADDSGLPNDRFFAVRPEGSVSTLKIQRTERGDSAVYLCASSLRQGRMNEQFFGPGTRLTVL.

The V gene is TRBV6-6, the J gene TRBJ1-1, with D hard to call. Between the trimmed V and J ends, which lost 6 bases and 4 bases, there was a span of 12 bases. Germline CDR1 reads MNHNY; CDR2 reads SVGAGI (reference sequence). The CDR3 runs to 13 residues. CDR3 bases: TGTGCCAGCAGCCCCTTCGGAGGCACTGAAGCTTTCTTT. Protein: CASSPFGGTEAFF.

This clonotype has more than one count but fewer than ten. The chain uses TRBV15 and TRBJ2-2; D could derive from TRBD1 or TRBD2 (5 bases each). Trimming pared 11 bases from V and 6 bases from J, leaving 19 bases between. This CDR3 has 14 residues. CDR1 and CDR2 from the germline V gene are LNHNV and YYDKDF (reference sequence). In nucleotides, the CDR3 is TGTGCCTCTTCAGACCCTGGGGGATCCGGGGAGCTGTTTTTT. Residues: CASSDPGGSGELFF.

This clonotype was counted a few times. This chain links TRBV6-1 with TRBJ2-7; D is ambiguous. Germline values: CDR1 MNHNS, CDR2 SASEGT. V was shortened by 6 bases and J by 3 bases, with 12 bases between the two germline ends. This CDR3 contains 13 residues. CDR3 nucleotides: TGTGCCAGCAGAGGAACGGGCTACTACGAGCAGTACTTC. Protein: CASRGTGYYEQYF.

The sample holds one count of this clonotype. The junction does not match germline at one end; this may be a read error. The chain joins TRBV19 to TRBJ2-7; a possible D gene is TRBD2 (5 bases). This CDR3 contains 15 residues. CDR1 is LNHDA, CDR2 SQIVND, per germline (reference sequence). This CDR3 reads CASSPALGSTYDQYF. The CDR3 DNA is TGTGCCAGTAGTCCAGCACTGGGGAGTACCTACGACCAGTACTTC.

The chain uses TRBV7-9 and TRBJ2-2, with TRBD1 identical over 7 bases. From germline, CDR1 is SEHNR and CDR2 FQNEAQ (reference sequence). The CDR3 extends over 16 amino acids. With V trimmed by 4 bases and J by 0 bases, 5 bases remained unmatched. CDR3 in DNA: TGTGCCAGCAGCTCCTACAGGGGTCCGAACACCGGGGAGCTGTTTTTT. Amino acids: CASSSYRGPNTGELFF.

The V call is TRBV9, the J call TRBJ2-2, with a possible D match to TRBD2 (6 bases). CDR3 length equals 14 residues. CDR1 and CDR2 from the germline V gene are SGDLS and YYNGEE. V lost 4 bases and J 7 bases, leaving 14 bases between the germline ends. CDR3 sequence: CASSPGSSSGELFF. As DNA, the CDR3 is TGTGCCAGCAGCCCCGGGAGCTCCAGCGGGGAGCTGTTTTTT.

The chain employs TRBV10-3 and TRBJ2-3, with a tentative D call TRBD2 (7 bases). V was trimmed by 3 bases and J by 0 bases, leaving 16 bases between them. Germline values: CDR1 ENHRY, CDR2 SYGVKD. The CDR3 is made up of 17 amino acids. CDR3 coding DNA: TGTGCCATCAGTGAAATGGGAGGGAGGGGGAGCACAGATACGCAGTATTTT. This encodes CAISEMGGRGSTDTQYF.

This clonotype was seen a handful of times. The chain employs TRBV5-4 and TRBJ2-7; D might be TRBD1 or TRBD2, each matching 6 bases. CDR3 size: 13 residues. CDR1 is SGHNT, CDR2 YYREEE, per germline (reference sequence). The V end was cut by 4 bases, the J end by 3 bases, with 11 bases between. The CDR3 spells CASSGGLFYEQYF. In DNA form, the CDR3 reads TGTGCCAGCAGCGGGGGGCTCTTCTACGAGCAGTACTTC.

This clonotype was seen ten or more times. This rearrangement joins TRBV5-1 to TRBJ1-1, with 7 bases fitting TRBD1. Trimming cost V 0 bases and J 4 bases; bases outside gene matches: 3. Germline CDR1 SGHRS, CDR2 YFSETQ. The CDR3 covers 14 residues. CDR3 DNA sequence: TGCGCCAGCAGCTTGGGACAGGGTGGCACTGAAGCTTTCTTT. As protein: CASSLGQGGTEAFF.

This clonotype has more than one count but fewer than ten. The V call is TRBV5-1, the J call TRBJ1-2; 7 positions agree with TRBD1. CDR3 size: 16 residues. Per germline, CDR1 SGHRS and CDR2 YFSETQ. J gave up 4 bases and V 4 bases, and 13 bases lay outside the gene matches. CDR3 in amino acids: CASSPRAGGPLYGYTF. CDR3 DNA: TGCGCCAGCAGCCCAAGAGCAGGGGGTCCGCTCTATGGCTACACCTTC.

In this sample, this clonotype turned up a few times. The rearrangement joins TRBV19 to TRBJ1-1; 8 bases match TRBD1. V lost 5 bases, J lost 3 bases, and 11 bases stayed unmatched. This CDR3 is built from 16 residues. Germline V gene data show CDR1 as LNHDA and CDR2 as SQIVND (reference sequence). CDR3 nucleotides: TGTGCCAGTAGTTTAGGACAGGGTGTTCTGTACACTGAAGCTTTCTTT. Translated, it gives CASSLGQGVLYTEAFF.

This clonotype came up a few times. The V call is TRBV11-3, the J call TRBJ2-7; 8 bases agree with TRBD1. The CDR3 contains 14 residues. V shed 3 bases and J 2 bases; nucleotides not matched to a gene: 3. CDR1 is SGHNT, CDR2 YENEEA, per germline. The CDR3 DNA is TGTGCCAGCAGCTTCAGGGACAGGCCCTACGAGCAGTACTTC. As protein: CASSFRDRPYEQYF.

This clonotype has ten or more counts. The V call is TRBV4-3, the J call TRBJ2-1, with 7 bases matching TRBD2. Germline V gene data show CDR1 as LGHNA and CDR2 as YSLEER. The V gene end was trimmed by 3 bases and the J gene end by 9 bases; junction bases not matched to a gene: 8. The CDR3 is made up of 14 amino acids. The CDR3 spells CASSQSGDYPEQFF. In DNA, the CDR3 is TGCGCCAGCAGCCAGAGCGGGGACTACCCTGAGCAGTTCTTC.

The CDR3 DNA sequence: TGTGCCAGCAGCTTAGTAACCAATGAGCAGTTCTTC. Translation: CASSLVTNEQFF. This chain uses TRBV7-9 with TRBJ2-1; D ambiguous. Per the germline V gene, CDR1 is SEHNR and CDR2 is FQNEAQ (reference sequence). The CDR3 extends over 12 amino acids. V was clipped by 1 base and J by 6 bases, with 4 bases between them. The full variable domain, rest sourced from reference TRBV7-9 and TRBJ2-1, is DTGVSQNPRHKITKRGQNVTFRCDPISEHNRLYWYRQTLGQGPEFLTYFQNEAQLEKSRLLSDRFSAERPKGSFSTLEIQRTEQGDSAMYLCASSLVTNEQFFGPGTRLTVL.

The table lists this clonotype with a few counts. This chain joins TRBV11-3 and TRBJ2-5; TRBD1 is a possible D gene (5 bases). This CDR3 region has 16 residues. Trimming took off 5 bases at V and 5 bases at J, with 21 bases between the two ends. Germline-derived CDR1 and CDR2 are SGHNT and YENEEA. The chain's CDR3 is CASSQRVGVLGETQYF. In DNA form, the CDR3 reads TGTGCCAGCAGCCAAAGGGTAGGGGTCCTCGGGGAGACCCAGTACTTC. Supplemented by reference TRBV11-3 and TRBJ2-5, the full variable domain reads EAGVVQSPRYKIIEKKQPVAFWCNPISGHNTLYWYLQNLGQGPELLIRYENEEAVDDSQLPKDRFSAERLKGVDSTLKIQPAELGDSAVYLCASSQRVGVLGETQYFGPGTRLLVL.

This clonotype was recorded at least ten times. The germline gene is not matched at one end of the junction; a read error may be the cause. The chain couples TRBV5-1 to TRBJ2-5; D remains ambiguous. The V gene's germline CDR1 is SGHRS and CDR2 YFSETQ. This CDR3 is 11 amino acids long. The CDR3 here is CASSSQETQYF. The CDR3 region has the DNA TGTGCCAGCAGTTCCCAAGAGACCCAGTACTTC.

The V gene is TRBV7-8, the J gene TRBJ2-7; 8 bases line up with TRBD2. The germline CDR1 and CDR2 sequences are SGHVS and FQNEAQ. The J segment lost 0 bases and the V segment lost 1 base, leaving 5 bases of the junction unmatched. The CDR3 spans 16 residues. The DNA for the CDR3 is TGTGCCAGCAGCTTAGAGGGCGCGGGGGGCTCCTACGAGCAGTACTTC. Amino acids: CASSLEGAGGSYEQYF.

The V and J genes are TRBV10-2 and TRBJ2-3, with TRBD2 matching 8 bases. Germline trimming cut 8 bases from V and 4 bases from J; bases unmatched to any gene: 11. Germline-derived CDR1 and CDR2 are WSHSY and SAAADI. The CDR3 is 15 amino acids. The DNA for the CDR3 is TGCGCCAGCCAAATAAGCGGGAGTAGGCCAGATACGCAGTATTTT. Its protein is CASQISGSRPDTQYF.

The genes are TRBV19 and TRBJ2-3; weak D call: TRBD2 (6 bases). The germline V gene encodes CDR1 LNHDA and CDR2 SQIVND (reference sequence). The CDR3 totals 14 residues. Trimming stripped 3 bases from V and 2 bases from J, with 9 bases between. CDR3 sequence reads: CASSMGGYTDTQYF. The DNA for the CDR3 is TGTGCCAGTAGTATGGGAGGCTACACAGATACGCAGTATTTT. The entire variable domain, with the rest obtained from reference TRBV19 and TRBJ2-3, is as follows: DGGITQSPKYLFRKEGQNVTLSCEQNLNHDAMYWYRQDPGQGLRLIYYSQIVNDFQKGDIAEGYSVSREKKESFPLTVTSAQKNPTAFYLCASSMGGYTDTQYFGPGTRLTVL.

This clonotype was seen a few times. The chain uses TRBV29-1 and TRBJ1-2, with D tentatively TRBD1 (6 bases). CDR1 and CDR2 (germline): SQVTM, ANQGSEA. V was cut by 0 bases and J by 6 bases, with 14 bases left in between. CDR3 length equals 14 residues. CDR3 residues: CSVEDRGTHHGYTF. The DNA of the CDR3 is TGCAGCGTTGAAGATAGGGGGACGCATCATGGCTACACCTTC.

The chain is built from TRBV27 and TRBJ2-7; 13 nucleotides match TRBD2. The CDR3 length is 15 residues. CDR1 is MNHEY, CDR2 SMNVEV, per germline (reference sequence). Germline trimming cut 6 bases from V and 7 bases from J; bases unmatched to any gene: 9. This CDR3 is CASSSTTSGRWEQYF. In DNA, the CDR3 is TGTGCCAGCAGCTCCACGACTAGCGGGAGGTGGGAGCAGTACTTC.

This clonotype was observed a handful of times. This chain connects TRBV5-5 to TRBJ1-1; D is unclear. The germline V gene encodes CDR1 SGHKS and CDR2 YYEKEE (reference sequence). The CDR3 covers 13 residues. V was clipped by 1 base and J by 5 bases, with 9 bases between them. The CDR3 coding sequence is TGTGCCAGCAGCTTGTCAATAGGGACTGAAGCTTTCTTT. Translation gives CASSLSIGTEAFF.

The rearrangement joins TRBV11-2 to TRBJ2-7, with a possible D match to TRBD1 (5 bases). Trimming removed 0 bases at V and 6 bases at J, with 12 bases between. Germline V CDR1 and CDR2: SGHAT, FQNNGV. The CDR3 is made up of 14 amino acids. The CDR3 spells CASSLDPRAREQYF. The CDR3 nucleotides are TGTGCCAGCAGCTTAGATCCCAGGGCCCGCGAGCAGTACTTC. Complete variable domain (other parts from reference TRBV11-2 and TRBJ2-7): EAGVAQSPRYKIIEKRQSVAFWCNPISGHATLYWYQQILGQGPKLLIQFQNNGVVDDSQLPKDRFSAERLKGVDSTLKIQPAKLEDSAVYLCASSLDPRAREQYFGPGTRLTVT.

This clonotype appeared a few times. The rearrangement uses TRBV11-2 and TRBJ2-7; the D is unclear. The CDR3 is made up of 12 amino acids. The V gene's germline CDR1 is SGHAT and CDR2 FQNNGV. Trimming took 5 bases from V and 3 from J, leaving 8 bases between them. DNA of the CDR3: TGTGCCAGCAGCCTCCGGTTCTACGAGCAGTACTTC. It yields the protein CASSLRFYEQYF.